This TCR beta chain emerged from a study of blood T cell repertoires in COVID-19 (dated by TCRdb to 2019 to 2021). Notes on the research overall: The collaborator samples originated in the United States, Italy and Spain and spanned the acute and convalescent phases of COVID-19. The prospective study material was composed of cDNA or gDNA derived from T cells, B-cell-depleted T cells, or PBMCs. The dataset comprised deeply sampled blood TCRbeta repertoires from subjects exposed to, actively infected with, or recovered from COVID-19. The repertoires were released in a freely available public database meant as a resource for research on the immune response to SARS-CoV-2. The samples were drawn from the first 160 participants of the ongoing ImmuneRACE study and from 950 to 1,500 subjects provided by 6 global collaborators. A de-identified subject ID, COVID-19 status, age in years and sex were almost always included in the sample metadata. Where HLA class I and class II types were available, the types were taken from metadata supplied by the sample provider, not from assay-based typing.

Participants in the prospective study were enrolled through a virtual design, were aged 18 to 89 years, and lived in approximately 24 United States geographic areas. In the prospective study, cohorts were assigned on the basis of participant-reported clinical history obtained from a screening survey and a study questionnaire. Exposed participants had been in contact with someone with a PCR-confirmed or clinician-diagnosed COVID-19 case within 2 weeks of study entry. Each participant in the prospective study had whole blood, serum and a nasopharyngeal or oropharyngeal swab collected by mobile phlebotomists. Prospective study participants could optionally give additional blood draws and questionnaires over an approximately 2-month period. Blood samples from the prospective study were shipped frozen or at room temperature prior to DNA extraction. The immunoSEQ Assay, a bias-controlled multiplex PCR, was used to amplify TCRbeta CDR3 regions from genomic DNA. Per the authors' processing: Within the assay, amplification of reference gene primers was used to estimate how many nucleated cells each sample contained. To quantify the absolute abundance of each unique TCRbeta CDR3 rearrangement, sequence reads were collapsed and filtered. For each sample, productive Simpson clonality was calculated as the square root of Simpson's diversity index across productive rearrangements. TCRdb took this table from immuneACCESS and kept in-frame rearrangements with V and J called. Such tables lack part of the clones; where checked against another copy, unresolved V genes explain under half of the gap, and the rest is unexplained. V and J calls and clone size come straight from that table; D and trimming were deduced from the DNA. This sample has some 200,000 clones in its table, and 83% of those were observed once. Clones ranked in the top ten supply about 4.8% of the sample.

Concerning this clone itself: Its antigen specificity is not known. Per-base qualities were not stored, and no clone one base away is much larger.

The CDR3 runs 12 residues from the cysteine to the phenylalanine. The DNA shown is the 36-base CDR3, in frame from base 1. V lost 6 bases and J lost 8 bases; the stretch between them is 13 bases long. Broader findings and caveats from the paper: The amount of clinical and demographic metadata varied by source and participant and was provided uncurated.

The sequence came from a woman between 50 and 59 years old who had been exposed to COVID-19. Rearrangement joined TRBV12-3 or TRBV12-4 to TRBJ1-2; a tentative D match to TRBD1 spans 6 bases. The sequenced sample consisted of PBMCs or T cells enriched from blood (not recorded which). This receptor has the CDR3 CASSQTTGGYTF. The nucleotides are TGTGCCAGCAGCCAAACGACAGGAGGCTACACCTTC.